These 2 T cell receptor beta chains were sequenced from one sample in a study of blood T cells in healthy people across ages. Then a second PCR, running roughly 7 to 11 cycles, was carried out with a sample-barcoded 5' primer and a J-beta primer mix. From the 5' RACE reads, TCRdb called clonotypes with MiXCR, one entry per CDR3 protein. The sample records about 730,000 distinct CDR3 sequences, 43% being singletons. Specimen: blood. These receptors were obtained from a woman aged 60-70 years in good health.

This clonotype was counted between two and nine times. The genes are TRBV6-2 or TRBV6-3 and TRBJ2-3; the match to TRBD2 covers 9 bases. The ends lost 5 bases at V and 2 bases at J; junction bases unmatched: 5. Looked up from germline, CDR1 is MNHEY and CDR2 is SVGEGT. This CDR3 region has 15 residues. CDR3 DNA sequence: TGTGCCAGCAGTCCCCTAGCGGGGCCCACAGATACGCAGTATTTT. Amino acids: CASSPLAGPTDTQYF.

This clonotype was recorded at least ten times. The gene calls are TRBV20-1 and TRBJ1-5; D remains ambiguous. Germline lookup yields CDR1 DFQATT and CDR2 SNEGSKA (reference sequence). The CDR3 length is 14 residues. V was trimmed by 2 bases and J by 2 bases, leaving 10 bases between them. CDR3 residues: CSARRGDGNQPQHF. CDR3 nucleotide sequence: TGCAGTGCTAGACGTGGGGATGGCAATCAGCCCCAGCATTTT.